This TCR beta chain was profiled in a study of T cells after yellow fever vaccination. Study-wide results and caveats: Booster samples showed a return of most primary-vaccination clones (around 96% CD4, about 87% CD8). The secondary response showed a weaker magnitude and a faster peak, day 5 versus 15.

As to this clonotype: The antigen is not known.

Generation of TCR cDNA used 5'RACE template switching (which added a universal primer site and UMIs). TCRdb recomputed calls from the 5' RACE reads with MiXCR, one row per CDR3 protein. The data contain 350,000 to 450,000 distinct CDR3 sequences, around 20% of them seen just once; the ten biggest clones take up 18%. The germline gives CDR1 SGHRS, CDR2 YFSETQ. The length of the CDR3 is 15 residues. Germline trimming cut 4 bases from V and 3 bases from J; bases unmatched to any gene: 6. The TCR sequence derives from a man younger than 30 who received the YFV17D yellow fever vaccine. The chain recombines TRBV5-1 with TRBJ1-1, with 10 bases lining up with TRBD1. The sample was PBMCs, taken before the yellow fever booster vaccination. DNA for the CDR3: TGCGCCAGCAGCCCAGGGGACAGGGGTCACACTGAAGCTTTCTTT. As protein: CASSPGDRGHTEAFF.